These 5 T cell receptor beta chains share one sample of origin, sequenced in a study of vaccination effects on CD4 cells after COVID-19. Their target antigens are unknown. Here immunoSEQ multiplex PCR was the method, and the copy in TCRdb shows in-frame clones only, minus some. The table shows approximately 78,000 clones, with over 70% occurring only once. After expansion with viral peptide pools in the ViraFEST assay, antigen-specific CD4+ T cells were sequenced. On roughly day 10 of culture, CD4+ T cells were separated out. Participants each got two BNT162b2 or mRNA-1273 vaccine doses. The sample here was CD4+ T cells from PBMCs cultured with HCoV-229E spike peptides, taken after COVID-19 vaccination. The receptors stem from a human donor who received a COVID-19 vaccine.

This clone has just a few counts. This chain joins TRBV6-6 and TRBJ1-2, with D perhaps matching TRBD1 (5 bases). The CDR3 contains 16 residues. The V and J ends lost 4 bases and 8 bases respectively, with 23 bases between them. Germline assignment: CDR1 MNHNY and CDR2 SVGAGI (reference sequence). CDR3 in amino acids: CASSSTGTSLLWGYTF. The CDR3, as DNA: TGTGCCAGCAGTTCCACCGGGACGTCTCTCCTCTGGGGCTACACCTTC.

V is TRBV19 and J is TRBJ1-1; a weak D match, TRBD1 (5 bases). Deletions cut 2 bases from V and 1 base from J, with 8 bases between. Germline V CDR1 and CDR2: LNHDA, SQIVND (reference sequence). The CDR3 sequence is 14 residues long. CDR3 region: CASSIRQGNTEAFF. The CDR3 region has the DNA TGTGCCAGTAGTATACGGCAGGGGAACACTGAAGCTTTCTTT.

In nucleotides, the CDR3 is TGTGCCAGCAGTAACACAGGGGGCGGCAATCAGCCCCAGCATTTT. It encodes CASSNTGGGNQPQHF. The chain couples TRBV6-5 to TRBJ1-5; 9 bases align to TRBD1. V lost 5 bases and J lost 2; bases outside the gene matches: 4. The CDR3 is made up of 15 amino acids. From germline, CDR1 is MNHEY and CDR2 SVGAGI.

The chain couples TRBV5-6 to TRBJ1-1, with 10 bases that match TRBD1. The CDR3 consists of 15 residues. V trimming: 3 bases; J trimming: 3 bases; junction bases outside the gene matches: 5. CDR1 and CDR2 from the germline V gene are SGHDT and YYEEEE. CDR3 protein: CASSSAGTGDTEAFF. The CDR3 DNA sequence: TGTGCCAGCAGCTCGGCCGGGACAGGGGACACTGAAGCTTTCTTT.

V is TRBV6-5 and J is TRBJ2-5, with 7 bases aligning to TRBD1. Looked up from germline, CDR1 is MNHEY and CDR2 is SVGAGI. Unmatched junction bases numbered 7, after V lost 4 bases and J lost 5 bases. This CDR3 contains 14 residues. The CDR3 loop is CASSSTGREETQYF. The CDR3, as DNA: TGTGCCAGCAGTTCGACAGGGAGAGAGGAGACCCAGTACTTC.